This T cell receptor beta chain was recovered during a study of neurological immune-mediated disorders. CDR3 length: 14 amino acids. Trimming took 8 bases from V and 2 from J, leaving 15 bases between them. Germline V gene data show CDR1 as WSHSY and CDR2 as SAAADI. A single record per CDR3 protein comes from TCRdb applying MiXCR to the 5' RACE reads. The sample has tens of thousands of distinct CDR3 sequences, over 12% seen once. The chain uses TRBV10-2 and TRBJ1-1; D is unresolved. The specimen was PBMCs. This receptor was taken from a woman in her forties or fifties with HTLV-1-associated myelopathy (HAM/TSP). CDR3 in DNA: TGCGCCAGCCGGGAGCCCTCCCCCAACACTGAAGCTTTCTTT. Protein sequence: CASREPSPNTEAFF.